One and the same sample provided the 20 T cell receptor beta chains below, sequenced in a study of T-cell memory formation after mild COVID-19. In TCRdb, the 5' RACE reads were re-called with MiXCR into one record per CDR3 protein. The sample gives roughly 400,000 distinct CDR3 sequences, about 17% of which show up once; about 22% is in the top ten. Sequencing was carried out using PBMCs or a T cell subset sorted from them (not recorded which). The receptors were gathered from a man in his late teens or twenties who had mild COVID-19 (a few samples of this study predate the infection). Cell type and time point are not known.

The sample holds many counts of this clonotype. CDR3 DNA sequence: TGCAGCGCGGGACAAAACACCGGGGAGCTGTTTTTT. Amino acid sequence: CSAGQNTGELFF. The V and J genes are TRBV29-1 and TRBJ2-2; TRBD1 might be the D (6 bases). Trimming took off 7 bases at V and 2 bases at J, with 8 bases between the two ends. The CDR3 has 12 residues. The germline gives CDR1 SQVTM, CDR2 ANQGSEA.

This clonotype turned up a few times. The CDR3 here is CASSRKLAGDQETQYF. CDR3 bases: TGTGCCAGCTCACGAAAACTAGCGGGGGACCAAGAGACCCAGTACTTC. The chain employs TRBV18 and TRBJ2-5, with 11 bases that match TRBD2. The V segment lost 4 bases and the J segment 0 bases; nucleotides outside the gene matches: 4. The CDR3 contains 16 residues. Germline lookup yields CDR1 KGHSH and CDR2 LQKENI.

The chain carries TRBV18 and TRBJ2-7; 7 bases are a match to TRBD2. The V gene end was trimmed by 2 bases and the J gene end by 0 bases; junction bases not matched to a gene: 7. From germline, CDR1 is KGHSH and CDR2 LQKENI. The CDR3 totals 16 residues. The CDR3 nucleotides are TGTGCCAGCTCACCAGTAGCGGGTACCTCCTCCTACGAGCAGTACTTC. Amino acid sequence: CASSPVAGTSSYEQYF.

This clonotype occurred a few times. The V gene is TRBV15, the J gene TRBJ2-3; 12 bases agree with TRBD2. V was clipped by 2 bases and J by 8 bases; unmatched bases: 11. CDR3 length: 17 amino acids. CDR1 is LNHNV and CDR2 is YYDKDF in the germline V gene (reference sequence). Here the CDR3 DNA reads TGTGCCACCAGCAGACCTTCTAGCGGGGGGGGTAAGGGTACGCAGTATTTT. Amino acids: CATSRPSSGGGKGTQYF.

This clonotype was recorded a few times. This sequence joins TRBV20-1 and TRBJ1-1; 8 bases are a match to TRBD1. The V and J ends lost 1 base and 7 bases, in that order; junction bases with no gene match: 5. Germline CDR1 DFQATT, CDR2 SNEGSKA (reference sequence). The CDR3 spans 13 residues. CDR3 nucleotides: TGCAGTGCTAGAGTCCAGGGGGCAAATGAAGCTTTCTTT. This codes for CSARVQGANEAFF.

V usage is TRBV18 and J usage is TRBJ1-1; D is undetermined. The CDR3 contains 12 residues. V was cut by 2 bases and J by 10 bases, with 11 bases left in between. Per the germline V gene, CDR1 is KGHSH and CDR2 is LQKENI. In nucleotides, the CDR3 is TGTGCCAGCTCACCAATTGGTTCAGCAGCTTTCTTT. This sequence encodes CASSPIGSAAFF.

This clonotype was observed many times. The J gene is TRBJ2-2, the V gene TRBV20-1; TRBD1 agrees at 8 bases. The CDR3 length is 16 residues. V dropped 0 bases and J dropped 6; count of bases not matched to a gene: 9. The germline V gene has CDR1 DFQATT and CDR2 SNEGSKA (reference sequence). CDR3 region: CSARDPRQGIAGELFF. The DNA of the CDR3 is TGCAGTGCTAGAGATCCTAGACAGGGGATAGCCGGGGAGCTGTTTTTT.

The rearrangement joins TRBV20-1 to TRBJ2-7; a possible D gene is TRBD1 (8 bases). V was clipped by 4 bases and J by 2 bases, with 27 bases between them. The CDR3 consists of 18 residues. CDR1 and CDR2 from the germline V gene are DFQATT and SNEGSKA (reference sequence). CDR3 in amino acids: CSAKGRRTRAGQAYEQYF. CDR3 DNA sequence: TGCAGTGCTAAGGGACGGCGTACCAGAGCGGGACAGGCCTACGAGCAGTACTTC.

Written as DNA, the CDR3 is TGTGCCAGCAGCTTATATGGGGTTAATGAGCAGTTCTTC. Its protein is CASSLYGVNEQFF. The V gene is TRBV11-3, the J gene TRBJ2-1, with D uncertain. V was cut by 2 bases and J by 7 bases, with 9 bases left in between. This CDR3 has 13 amino acids. Germline loops: CDR1 SGHNT, CDR2 YENEEA.

The CDR3 DNA is TGTGCCAGCAATCTACAGGGGACCACTGAAGCTTTCTTT. This sequence encodes CASNLQGTTEAFF. The chain combines TRBV6-6 with TRBJ1-1; 7 bases line up with TRBD1. The CDR3 has 13 amino acids. Germline V gene data show CDR1 as MNHNY and CDR2 as SVGAGI (reference sequence). Trimming took 7 bases from V and 4 from J; bases not matched to a gene: 6.

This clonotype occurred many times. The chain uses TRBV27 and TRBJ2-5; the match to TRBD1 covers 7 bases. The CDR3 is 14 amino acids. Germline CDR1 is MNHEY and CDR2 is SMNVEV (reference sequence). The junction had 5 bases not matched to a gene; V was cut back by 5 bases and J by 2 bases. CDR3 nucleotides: TGTGCCAGCAGTATCCGACAGGGTCAAGAGACCCAGTACTTC. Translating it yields CASSIRQGQETQYF.

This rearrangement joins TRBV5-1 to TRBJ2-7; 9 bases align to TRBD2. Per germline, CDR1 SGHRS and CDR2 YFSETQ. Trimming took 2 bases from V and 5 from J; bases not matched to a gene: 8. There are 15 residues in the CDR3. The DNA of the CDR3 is TGCGCCAGCAGCTTTAGTAGCGGGAGTATGGACGAGCAGTACTTC. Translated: CASSFSSGSMDEQYF.

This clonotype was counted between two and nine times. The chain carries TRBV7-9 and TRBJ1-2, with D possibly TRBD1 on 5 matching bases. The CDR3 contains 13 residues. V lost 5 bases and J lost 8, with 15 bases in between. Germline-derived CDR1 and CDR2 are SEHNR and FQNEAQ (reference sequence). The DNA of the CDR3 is TGTGCCAGCAGCCCAAGCCCCCAGGGAGGCTACACCTTC. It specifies CASSPSPQGGYTF.

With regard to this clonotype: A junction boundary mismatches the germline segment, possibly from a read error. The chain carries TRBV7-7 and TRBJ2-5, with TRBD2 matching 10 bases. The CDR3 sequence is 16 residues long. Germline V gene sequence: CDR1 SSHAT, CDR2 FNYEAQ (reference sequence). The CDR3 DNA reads TGTGCTAGCAGCTTAGATCGAGCGGGGGGGCGAGAGACCCAGTACTTC. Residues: CASSLDRAGGRETQYF. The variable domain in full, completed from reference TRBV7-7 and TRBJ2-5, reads GAGVSQSPRYKVTKRGQDVTLRCDPISSHATLYWYQQALGQGPEFLTYFNYEAQPDKSGLPSDRFSAERPEGSISTLTIQRTEQRDSAMYRCASSLDRAGGRETQYFGPGTRLLVL.

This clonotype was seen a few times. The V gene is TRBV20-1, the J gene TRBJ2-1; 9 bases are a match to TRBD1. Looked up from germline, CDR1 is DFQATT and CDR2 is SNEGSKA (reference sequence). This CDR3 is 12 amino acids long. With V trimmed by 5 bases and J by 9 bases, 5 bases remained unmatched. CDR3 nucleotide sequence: TGCAGTGCTTCCGGGACAGGGACTGAGCAGTTCTTC. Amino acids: CSASGTGTEQFF.

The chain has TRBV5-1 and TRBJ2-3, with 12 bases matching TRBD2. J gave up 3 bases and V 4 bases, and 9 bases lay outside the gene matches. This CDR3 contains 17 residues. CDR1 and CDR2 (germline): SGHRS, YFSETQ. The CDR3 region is CASSPETGTSGTDTQYF. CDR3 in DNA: TGCGCCAGCAGCCCGGAGACCGGGACTAGCGGGACAGATACGCAGTATTTT. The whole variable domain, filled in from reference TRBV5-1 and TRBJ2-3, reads KAGVTQTPRYLIKTRGQQVTLSCSPISGHRSVSWYQQTPGQGLQFLFEYFSETQRNKGNFPGRFSGRQFSNSRSEMNVSTLELGDSALYLCASSPETGTSGTDTQYFGPGTRLTVL.

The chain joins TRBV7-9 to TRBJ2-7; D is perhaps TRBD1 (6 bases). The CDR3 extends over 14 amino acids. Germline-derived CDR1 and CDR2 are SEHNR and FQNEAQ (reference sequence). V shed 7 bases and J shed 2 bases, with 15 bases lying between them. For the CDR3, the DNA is TGTGCCAGCACCGCAGGGGCTAATACCTACGAGCAGTACTTC. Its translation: CASTAGANTYEQYF.

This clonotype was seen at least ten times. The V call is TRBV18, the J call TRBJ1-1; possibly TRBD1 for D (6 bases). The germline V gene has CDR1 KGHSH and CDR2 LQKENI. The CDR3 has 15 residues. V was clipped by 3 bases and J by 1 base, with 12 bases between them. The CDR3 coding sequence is TGTGCCAGCTCACCCCCGGGGGCGGAGAACACTGAAGCTTTCTTT. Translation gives CASSPPGAENTEAFF.

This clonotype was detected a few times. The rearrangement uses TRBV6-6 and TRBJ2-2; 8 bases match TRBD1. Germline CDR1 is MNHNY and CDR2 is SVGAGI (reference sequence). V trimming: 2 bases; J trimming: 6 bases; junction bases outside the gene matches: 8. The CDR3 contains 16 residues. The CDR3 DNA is TGTGCCAGCAGTTACGTCCAGGGGGCGCTTCCCGGGGAGCTGTTTTTT. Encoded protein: CASSYVQGALPGELFF.

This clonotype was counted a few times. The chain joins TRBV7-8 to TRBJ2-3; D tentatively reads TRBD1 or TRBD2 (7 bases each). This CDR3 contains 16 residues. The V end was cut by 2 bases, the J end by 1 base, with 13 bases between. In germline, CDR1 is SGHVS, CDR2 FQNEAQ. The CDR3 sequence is CASSLRRGGGTDTQYF. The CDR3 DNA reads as TGTGCCAGCAGCTTACGCAGGGGGGGGGGCACAGATACGCAGTATTTT.